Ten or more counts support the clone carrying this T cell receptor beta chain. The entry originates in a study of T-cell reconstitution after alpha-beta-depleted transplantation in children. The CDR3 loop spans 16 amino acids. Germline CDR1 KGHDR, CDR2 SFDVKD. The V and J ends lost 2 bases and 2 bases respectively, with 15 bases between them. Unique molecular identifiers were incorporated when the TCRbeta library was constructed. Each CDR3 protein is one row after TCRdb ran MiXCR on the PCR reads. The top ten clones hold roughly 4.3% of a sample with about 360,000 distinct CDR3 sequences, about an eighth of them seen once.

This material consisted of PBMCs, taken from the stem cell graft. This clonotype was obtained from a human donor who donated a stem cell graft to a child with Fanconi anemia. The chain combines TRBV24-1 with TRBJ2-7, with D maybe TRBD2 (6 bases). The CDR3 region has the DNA TGTGCCACCAGTGATTGGCGGGACGGCCGGGCCTACGAGCAGTACTTC. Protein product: CATSDWRDGRAYEQYF.